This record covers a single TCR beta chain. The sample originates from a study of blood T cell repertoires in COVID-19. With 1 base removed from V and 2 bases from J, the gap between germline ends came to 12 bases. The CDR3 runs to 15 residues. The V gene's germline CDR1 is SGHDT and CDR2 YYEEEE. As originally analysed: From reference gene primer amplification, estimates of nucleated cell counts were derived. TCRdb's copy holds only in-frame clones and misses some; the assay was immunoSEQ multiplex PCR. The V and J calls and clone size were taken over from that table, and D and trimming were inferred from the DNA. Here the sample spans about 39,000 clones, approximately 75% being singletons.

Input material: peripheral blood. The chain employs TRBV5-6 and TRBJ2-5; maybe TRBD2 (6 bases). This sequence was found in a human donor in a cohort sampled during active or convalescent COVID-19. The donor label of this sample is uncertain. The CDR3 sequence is CASSLSGRKQETQYF. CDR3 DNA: TGTGCCAGCAGCTTGAGCGGGCGTAAACAAGAGACCCAGTACTTC.